One sample yielded the 7 T cell receptor beta chains listed below, sequenced in a study of radiotherapy plus CTLA-4 blockade in lung cancer. The protocol was immunoSEQ multiplex PCR, while the TCRdb copy is restricted to in-frame clones and leaves out a portion. The data hold roughly 53,000 clones, with 84% observed a single time. Specimen: peripheral blood, collected from a patient treated with radiotherapy plus ipilimumab. The receptors were sampled from a human donor with non-small cell lung cancer whose response to radiotherapy plus ipilimumab could not be evaluated.

This sequence joins TRBV7-9 and TRBJ2-7; 9 nucleotides match TRBD2. V lost 2 bases to trimming and J lost 6 bases; unmatched junction nucleotides: 11. Germline lookup yields CDR1 SEHNR and CDR2 FQNEAQ (reference sequence). There are 16 residues in the CDR3. The CDR3 bases are TGTGCCAGCAGCTTACTCGTCCCAGGAGCGGGAGGCGAGCAGTACTTC. Amino acid sequence: CASSLLVPGAGGEQYF.

The genes are TRBV5-3 and TRBJ1-5; weak D call: TRBD1 (5 bases). TRBV5-3 is recorded as an ORF, its role being uncertain. CDR3 length: 16 residues. V was trimmed by 4 bases and J by 0 bases, leaving 14 bases between them. CDR3 nucleotides: TGTGCCAGAAGCCCAGGACAAGGTTATAGCAATCAGCCCCAGCATTTT. This translates into CARSPGQGYSNQPQHF.

The rearrangement uses TRBV10-1 and TRBJ1-5; 8 bases fit TRBD1. Germline V gene data show CDR1 as WNHNN and CDR2 as SYGVQD (reference sequence). The CDR3 totals 17 residues. J was trimmed by 0 bases and V by 6 bases; bases with no gene match: 10. CDR3 DNA: TGCGCCAGCAGGGACAGGGTAGAGAAGGATAGCAATCAGCCCCAGCATTTT. It is translated as CASRDRVEKDSNQPQHF.

V is TRBV6-6 and J is TRBJ2-4; TRBD2 is a possible D gene (5 bases). CDR3 length: 14 amino acids. Deletions cut 2 bases from V and 8 bases from J, with 13 bases between. Germline CDR1 is MNHNY and CDR2 is SVGAGI (reference sequence). CDR3 protein: CASSYIEGTDIQYF. Here the CDR3 DNA reads TGTGCCAGCAGTTACATTGAGGGAACGGACATTCAGTACTTC.

Details on this clone: Other DNA sequences within the sample encode an identical CDR3. The chain has TRBV7-9 and TRBJ2-5; no clear D. V lost 1 base and J 4 bases, leaving 10 bases between the germline ends. The CDR3 spans 14 residues. In germline, CDR1 is SEHNR, CDR2 FQNEAQ (reference sequence). In nucleotides, the CDR3 is TGTGCCAGCAGCTTAGTCGGTGACTCAGAGACCCAGTACTTC. As protein: CASSLVGDSETQYF.

The rearrangement links TRBV29-1 to TRBJ2-1; D perhaps matches TRBD2 (6 bases). Trimming removed 6 bases at V and 0 bases at J, with 12 bases between. The CDR3 sequence is 14 residues long. Per the germline V gene, CDR1 is SQVTM and CDR2 is ANQGSEA. Here the CDR3 DNA reads TGCAGCGTGACTAGTTTTGGCTCCTACAATGAGCAGTTCTTC. Its protein product is CSVTSFGSYNEQFF.

This chain connects TRBV2 to TRBJ1-2, with D perhaps matching TRBD1 (6 bases). Germline-derived CDR1 and CDR2 are SNHLY and FYNNEI. The CDR3 sequence is 13 residues long. Trimming took 4 bases from V and 4 from J, leaving 10 bases between them. The DNA of the CDR3 is TGTGCCAGCAGTGTCGGACAGAGCTATGGCTACACCTTC. As protein: CASSVGQSYGYTF.